This record covers a single TCR beta chain. This receptor's antigen is unknown. The record has no base qualities; no much larger clone is one base away. The germline V end is reduced by 4 bases and the J end by 8 bases; junction bases left unmatched: 10. From the cysteine up to the phenylalanine, the CDR3 has a length of 15 residues. Only CDR3 DNA is held: 45 bases, read in frame from base 1. The germline V gene (reference sequence) specifies LNHDA as CDR1 and SQIVND as CDR2. TCRbeta CDR3 regions were amplified from genomic DNA using the immunoSEQ Assay, a bias-controlled multiplex PCR. For the original study's pipeline: Within the assay, amplification of reference gene primers was used to estimate how many nucleated cells each sample contained. To quantify the absolute abundance of each unique TCRbeta CDR3 rearrangement, sequence reads were collapsed and filtered. Productive Simpson clonality was computed per sample as the square root of Simpson's diversity index over productive rearrangements. The immuneACCESS repertoire file appears here via TCRdb, limited to in-frame rearrangements. These files lack a portion of the clones; in checked studies, under half of the deficit traces to unresolved V genes, and the cause of the others is not known. V, J and clone size derive from that table, while D and trimming were established from the DNA sequence. This sample holds a few hundred thousand clones; 80% to 90% were observed only once. Approximately 2% of the sample rests with the top ten.

Participants in the prospective study were aged about 18 to 95 years, lived in 24 United States geographic areas, and enrolled through a virtual design. In the prospective study, participants were assigned to cohorts based on the clinical history participants reported in a screening survey and a study questionnaire. Recovered participants in ImmuneRACE Cohort 3 were defined by two consecutive negative NP/OP PCR tests, clearance by a healthcare professional, or resolution of symptoms. In the prospective study, whole blood, serum and a nasopharyngeal or oropharyngeal swab were collected from each participant by mobile phlebotomists. Prospective study participants could optionally give additional blood draws and questionnaires over an approximately 2-month period. Blood samples from the prospective study were shipped frozen or at room temperature prior to DNA extraction. This specimen belongs to a study of blood T cell repertoires in COVID-19 (TCRdb year 2020). The study in broad terms: The collaborator samples originated in the United States, Italy and Spain and spanned the acute and convalescent phases of COVID-19. A de-identified subject ID, COVID-19 status, age in years and sex were almost always included in the sample metadata. The repertoires were made available in a free public database intended to serve as a resource for research on the immune response to SARS-CoV-2. Samples were obtained from the ongoing ImmuneRACE study (first 160 participants) and from 1,200 or so subjects provided by 6 global collaborators. Subjects who had been exposed to COVID-19, were actively infected with it, or had recovered from it provided the deeply sampled blood TCRbeta repertoires that made up the dataset. The prospective study material was composed of cDNA or gDNA derived from T cells, B-cell-depleted T cells, or PBMCs. Where HLA class I and class II types were available, the types were taken from metadata supplied by the sample provider, not from assay-based typing. Overall study results and their limits: The quantity of clinical and demographic metadata differed by source and by participant and was supplied without curation.

The TCR sequence derives from a woman in her forties or fifties who had recovered from COVID-19. The chain is encoded by TRBV19 joined to TRBJ1-4, and TRBD1 matches 7 of the central bases. The sample consisted of PBMCs or T cells enriched from blood (not recorded which). The nucleotides read TGTGCCAGTAGTACCCCCGGGAGGGGGCAGGAAAAACTGTTTTTT. This encodes CASSTPGRGQEKLFF.